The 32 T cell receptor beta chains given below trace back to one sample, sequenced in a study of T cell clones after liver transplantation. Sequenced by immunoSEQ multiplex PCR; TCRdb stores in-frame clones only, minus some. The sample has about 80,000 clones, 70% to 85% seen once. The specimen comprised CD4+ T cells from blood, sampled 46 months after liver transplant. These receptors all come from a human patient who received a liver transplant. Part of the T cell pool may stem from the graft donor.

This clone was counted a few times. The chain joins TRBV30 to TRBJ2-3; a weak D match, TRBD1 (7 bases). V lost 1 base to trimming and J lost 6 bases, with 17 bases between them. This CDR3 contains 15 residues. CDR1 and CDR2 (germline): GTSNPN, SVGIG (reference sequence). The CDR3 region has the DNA TGTGCCTGGAGTGGAGACAGGGTAGGGGGGGATACGCAGTATTTT. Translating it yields CAWSGDRVGGDTQYF.

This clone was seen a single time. The CDR3 sequence is CASSPDRDQPQHF. The DNA for the CDR3 is TGTGCCAGCAGCCCGGACAGAGATCAGCCCCAGCATTTT. The chain couples TRBV7-2 to TRBJ1-5, with D perhaps matching TRBD1 (6 bases). V lost 5 bases and J lost 5, with 10 bases in between. CDR1 and CDR2 (germline): SGHTA, FQGNSA. The CDR3 is made up of 13 amino acids.

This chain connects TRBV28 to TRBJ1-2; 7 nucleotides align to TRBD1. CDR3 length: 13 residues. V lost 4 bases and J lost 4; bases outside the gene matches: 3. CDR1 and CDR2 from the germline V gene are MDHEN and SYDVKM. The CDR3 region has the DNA TGTGCCAGCAGTTGGGGACAGACCTATGGCTACACCTTC. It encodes CASSWGQTYGYTF.

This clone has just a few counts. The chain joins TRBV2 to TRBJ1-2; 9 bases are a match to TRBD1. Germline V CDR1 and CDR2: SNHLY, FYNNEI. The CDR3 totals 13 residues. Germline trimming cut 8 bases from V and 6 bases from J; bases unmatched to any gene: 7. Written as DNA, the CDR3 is TGTGCCAGCGGCCGACAGGGGGGAGATGGCTACACCTTC. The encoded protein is CASGRQGGDGYTF.

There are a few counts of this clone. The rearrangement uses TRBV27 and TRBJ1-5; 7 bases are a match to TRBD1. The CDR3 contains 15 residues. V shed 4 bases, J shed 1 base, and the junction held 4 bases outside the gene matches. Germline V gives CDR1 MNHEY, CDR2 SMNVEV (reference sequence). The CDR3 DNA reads TGTGCCAGCAGTTGGAGACAGGGAAGCAATCAGCCCCAGCATTTT. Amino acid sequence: CASSWRQGSNQPQHF.

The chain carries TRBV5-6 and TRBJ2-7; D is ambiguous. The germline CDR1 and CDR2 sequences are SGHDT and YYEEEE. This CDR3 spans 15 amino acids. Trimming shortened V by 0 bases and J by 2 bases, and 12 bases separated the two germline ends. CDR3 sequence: CASSLETRAAYEQYF. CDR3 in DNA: TGTGCCAGCAGCTTGGAGACTCGGGCGGCCTACGAGCAGTACTTC.

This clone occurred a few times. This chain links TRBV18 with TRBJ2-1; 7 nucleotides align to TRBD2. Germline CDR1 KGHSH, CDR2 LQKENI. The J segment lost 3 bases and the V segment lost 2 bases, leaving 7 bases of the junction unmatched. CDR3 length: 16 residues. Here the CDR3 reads CASSPVRGSGYNEQFF. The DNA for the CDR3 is TGTGCCAGCTCACCAGTACGCGGGAGCGGCTACAATGAGCAGTTCTTC.

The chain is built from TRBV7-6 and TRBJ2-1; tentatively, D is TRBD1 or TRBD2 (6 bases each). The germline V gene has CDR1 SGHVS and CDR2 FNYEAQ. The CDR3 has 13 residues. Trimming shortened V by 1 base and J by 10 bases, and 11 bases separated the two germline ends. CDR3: CASSLEVGGEQFF. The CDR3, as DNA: TGTGCCAGCAGCTTAGAGGTAGGGGGGGAGCAGTTCTTC. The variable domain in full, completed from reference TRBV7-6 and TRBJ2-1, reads GAGVSQSPRYKVTKRGQDVALRCDPISGHVSLYWYRQALGQGPEFLTYFNYEAQQDKSGLPNDRFSAERPEGSISTLTIQRTEQRDSAMYRCASSLEVGGEQFFGPGTRLTVL.

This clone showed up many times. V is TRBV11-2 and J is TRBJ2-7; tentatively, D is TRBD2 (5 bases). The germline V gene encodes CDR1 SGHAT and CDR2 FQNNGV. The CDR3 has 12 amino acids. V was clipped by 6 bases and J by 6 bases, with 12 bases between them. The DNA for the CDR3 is TGTGCCAGCAGTTCGTCGGGGAGCGAGCAGTACTTC. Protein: CASSSSGSEQYF.

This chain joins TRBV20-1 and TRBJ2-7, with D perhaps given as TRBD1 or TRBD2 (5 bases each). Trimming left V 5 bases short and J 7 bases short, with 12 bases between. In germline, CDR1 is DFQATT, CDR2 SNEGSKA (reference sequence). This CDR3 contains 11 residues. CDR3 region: CSAWETEEQYF. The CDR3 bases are TGCAGTGCTTGGGAGACAGAGGAGCAGTACTTC.

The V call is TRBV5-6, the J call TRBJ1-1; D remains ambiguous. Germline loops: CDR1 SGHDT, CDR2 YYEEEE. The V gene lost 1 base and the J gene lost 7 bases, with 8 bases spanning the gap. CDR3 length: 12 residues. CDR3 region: CASSLNGVEAFF. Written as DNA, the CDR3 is TGTGCCAGCAGCTTGAACGGGGTTGAAGCTTTCTTT. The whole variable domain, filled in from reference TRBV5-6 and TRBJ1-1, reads DAGVTQSPTHLIKTRGQQVTLRCSPKSGHDTVSWYQQALGQGPQFIFQYYEEEERQRGNFPDRFSGHQFPNYSSELNVNALLLGDSALYLCASSLNGVEAFFGQGTRLTVV.

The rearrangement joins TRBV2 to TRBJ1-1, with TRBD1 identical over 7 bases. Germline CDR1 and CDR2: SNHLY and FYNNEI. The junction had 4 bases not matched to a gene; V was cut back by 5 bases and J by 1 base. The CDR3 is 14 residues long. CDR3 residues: CASSFSGGNTEAFF. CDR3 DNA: TGTGCCAGCAGTTTTTCAGGGGGGAACACTGAAGCTTTCTTT. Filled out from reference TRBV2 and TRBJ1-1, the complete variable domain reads EPEVTQTPSHQVTQMGQEVILRCVPISNHLYFYWYRQILGQKVEFLVSFYNNEISEKSEIFDDQFSVERPDGSNFTLKIRSTKLEDSAMYFCASSFSGGNTEAFFGQGTRLTVV.

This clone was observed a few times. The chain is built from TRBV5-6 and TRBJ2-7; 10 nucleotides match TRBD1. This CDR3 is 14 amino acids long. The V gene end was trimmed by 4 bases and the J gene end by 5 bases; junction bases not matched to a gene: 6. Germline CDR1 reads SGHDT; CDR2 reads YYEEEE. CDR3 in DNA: TGTGCCAGCAGCCTGCCGACAGGGGGCAACGAGCAGTACTTC. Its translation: CASSLPTGGNEQYF.

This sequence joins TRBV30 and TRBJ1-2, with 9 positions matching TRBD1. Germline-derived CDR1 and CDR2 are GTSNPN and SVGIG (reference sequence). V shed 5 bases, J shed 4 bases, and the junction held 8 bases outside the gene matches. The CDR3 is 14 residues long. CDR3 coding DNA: TGTGCCTGGGAAAACAGGGGGCGCGGCTATGGCTACACCTTC. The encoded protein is CAWENRGRGYGYTF.

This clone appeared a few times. CDR3 loop: CASSQGQGRNYGYTF. The CDR3 bases are TGTGCCAGCAGCCAAGGACAGGGCAGGAACTATGGCTACACCTTC. V usage is TRBV4-2 and J usage is TRBJ1-2; 7 bases map to TRBD1. CDR1 LGHNA and CDR2 YNFKEQ come from the germline V gene. V trimming: 1 base; J trimming: 2 bases; junction bases outside the gene matches: 4. CDR3 length equals 15 residues.

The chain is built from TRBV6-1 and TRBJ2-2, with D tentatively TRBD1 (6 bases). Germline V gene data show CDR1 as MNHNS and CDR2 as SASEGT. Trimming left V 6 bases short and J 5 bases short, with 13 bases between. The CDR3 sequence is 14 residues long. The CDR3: CASSPYRETGELFF. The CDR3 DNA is TGTGCCAGCAGCCCATACAGGGAGACCGGGGAGCTGTTTTTT.

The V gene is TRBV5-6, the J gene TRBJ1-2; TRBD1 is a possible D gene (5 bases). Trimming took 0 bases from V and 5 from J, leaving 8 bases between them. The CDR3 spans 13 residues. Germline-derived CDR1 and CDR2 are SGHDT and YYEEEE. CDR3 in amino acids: CASSLGQLYGYTF. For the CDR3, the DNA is TGTGCCAGCAGCTTGGGACAGCTATATGGCTACACCTTC.

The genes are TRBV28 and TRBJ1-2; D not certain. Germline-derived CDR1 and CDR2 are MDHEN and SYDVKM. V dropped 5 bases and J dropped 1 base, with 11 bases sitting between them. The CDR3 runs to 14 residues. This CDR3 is CASSLDRGNYGYTF. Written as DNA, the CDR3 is TGTGCCAGCAGTCTCGACCGAGGTAACTATGGCTACACCTTC.

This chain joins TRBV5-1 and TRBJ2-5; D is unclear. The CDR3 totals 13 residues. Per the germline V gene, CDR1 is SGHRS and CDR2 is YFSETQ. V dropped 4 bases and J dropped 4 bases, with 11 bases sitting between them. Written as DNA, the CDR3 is TGCGCCAGCAGCCCTACCCCCCCAGAGACCCAGTACTTC. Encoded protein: CASSPTPPETQYF.

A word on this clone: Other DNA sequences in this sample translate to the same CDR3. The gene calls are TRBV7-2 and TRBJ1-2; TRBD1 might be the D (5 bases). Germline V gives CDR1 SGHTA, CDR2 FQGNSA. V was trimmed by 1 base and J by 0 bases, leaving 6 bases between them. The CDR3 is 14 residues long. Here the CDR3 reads CASSLGGANYGYTF. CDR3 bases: TGTGCCAGCAGCTTAGGAGGGGCTAACTATGGCTACACCTTC.

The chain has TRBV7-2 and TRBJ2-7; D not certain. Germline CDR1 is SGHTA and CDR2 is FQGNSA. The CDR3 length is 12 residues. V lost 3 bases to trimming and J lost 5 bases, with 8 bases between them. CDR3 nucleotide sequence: TGTGCCAGCAGCTTCGGCCCCCACGAGCAGTACTTC. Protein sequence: CASSFGPHEQYF.

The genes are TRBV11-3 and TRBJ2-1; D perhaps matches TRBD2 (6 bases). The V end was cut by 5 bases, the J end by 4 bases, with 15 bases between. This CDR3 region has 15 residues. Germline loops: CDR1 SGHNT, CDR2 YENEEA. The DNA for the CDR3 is TGTGCCAGCAGCCGTCCGGGAGCCAGATACAATGAGCAGTTCTTC. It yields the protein CASSRPGARYNEQFF.

CDR3 loop: CASSDGGFTDTQYF. The CDR3 DNA reads TGTGCCAGCAGTGACGGGGGTTTCACAGATACGCAGTATTTT. The chain couples TRBV6-6 to TRBJ2-3; TRBD2 is a possible D gene (6 bases). CDR1 is MNHNY and CDR2 is SVGAGI in the germline V gene (reference sequence). V gave up 5 bases and J gave up 2 bases, with 11 bases separating them. CDR3 length: 14 amino acids.

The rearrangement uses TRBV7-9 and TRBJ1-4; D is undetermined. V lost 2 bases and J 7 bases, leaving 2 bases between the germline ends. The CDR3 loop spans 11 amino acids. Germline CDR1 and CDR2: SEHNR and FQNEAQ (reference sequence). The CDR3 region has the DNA TGTGCCAGCAGCTTACGTGAAAAACTGTTTTTT. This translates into CASSLREKLFF. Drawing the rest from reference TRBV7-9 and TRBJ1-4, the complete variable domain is DTGVSQNPRHKITKRGQNVTFRCDPISEHNRLYWYRQTLGQGPEFLTYFQNEAQLEKSRLLSDRFSAERPKGSFSTLEIQRTEQGDSAMYLCASSLREKLFFGSGTQLSVL.

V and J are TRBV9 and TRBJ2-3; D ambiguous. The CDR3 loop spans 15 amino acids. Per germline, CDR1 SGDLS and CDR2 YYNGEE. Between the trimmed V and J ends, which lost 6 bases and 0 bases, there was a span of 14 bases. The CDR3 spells CASTTTLGSTDTQYF. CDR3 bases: TGTGCCAGCACAACTACACTGGGGAGCACAGATACGCAGTATTTT.

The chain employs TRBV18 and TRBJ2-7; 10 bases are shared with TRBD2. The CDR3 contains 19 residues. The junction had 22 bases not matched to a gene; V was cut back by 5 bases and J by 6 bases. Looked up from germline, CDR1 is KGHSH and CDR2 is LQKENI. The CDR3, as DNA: TGTGCCAGCTCAAAAACAGGGGGTTTAGCGGGAGGCCCCGCCGGCGAGCAGTACTTC. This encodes CASSKTGGLAGGPAGEQYF.

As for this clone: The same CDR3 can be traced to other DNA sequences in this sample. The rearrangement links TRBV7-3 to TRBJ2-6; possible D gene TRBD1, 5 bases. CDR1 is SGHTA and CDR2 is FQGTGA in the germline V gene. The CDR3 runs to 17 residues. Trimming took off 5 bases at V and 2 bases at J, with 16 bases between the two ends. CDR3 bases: TGTGCCAGCAGCATGAAATCAGGGTTTCCTGGGGCCAACGTCCTGACTTTC. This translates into CASSMKSGFPGANVLTF.

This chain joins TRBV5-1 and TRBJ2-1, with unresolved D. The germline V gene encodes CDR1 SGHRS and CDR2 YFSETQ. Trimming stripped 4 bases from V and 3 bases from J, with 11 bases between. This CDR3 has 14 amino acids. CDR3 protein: CASSPAAFYNEQFF. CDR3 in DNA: TGCGCCAGCAGCCCGGCGGCCTTCTACAATGAGCAGTTCTTC. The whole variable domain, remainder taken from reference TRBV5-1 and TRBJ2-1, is KAGVTQTPRYLIKTRGQQVTLSCSPISGHRSVSWYQQTPGQGLQFLFEYFSETQRNKGNFPGRFSGRQFSNSRSEMNVSTLELGDSALYLCASSPAAFYNEQFFGPGTRLTVL.

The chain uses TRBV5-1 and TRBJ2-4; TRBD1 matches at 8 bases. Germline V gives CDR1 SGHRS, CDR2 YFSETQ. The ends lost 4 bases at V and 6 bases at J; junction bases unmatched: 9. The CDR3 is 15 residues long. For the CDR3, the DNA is TGCGCCAGCAGCGCGGACAGGGCCCAAATAAACATTCAGTACTTC. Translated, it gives CASSADRAQINIQYF.

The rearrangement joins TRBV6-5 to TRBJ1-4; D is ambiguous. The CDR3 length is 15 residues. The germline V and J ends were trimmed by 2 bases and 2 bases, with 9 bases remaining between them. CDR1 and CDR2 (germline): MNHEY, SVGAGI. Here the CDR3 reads CASSYEGNTNEKLFF. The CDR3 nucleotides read TGTGCCAGCAGTTACGAGGGAAATACTAATGAAAAACTGTTTTTT.

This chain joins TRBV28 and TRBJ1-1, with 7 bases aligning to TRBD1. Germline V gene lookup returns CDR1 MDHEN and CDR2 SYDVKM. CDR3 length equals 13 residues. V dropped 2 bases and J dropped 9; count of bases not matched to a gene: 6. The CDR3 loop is CASSLEGRGQAFF. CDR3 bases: TGTGCCAGCAGTTTAGAGGGGAGGGGGCAAGCTTTCTTT.

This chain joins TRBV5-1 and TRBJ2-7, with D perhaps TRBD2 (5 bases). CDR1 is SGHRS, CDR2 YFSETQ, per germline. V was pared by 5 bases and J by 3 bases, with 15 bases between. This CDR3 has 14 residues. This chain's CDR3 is CASRPDGKFYEQYF. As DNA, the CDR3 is TGCGCCAGCAGGCCGGACGGGAAATTCTACGAGCAGTACTTC. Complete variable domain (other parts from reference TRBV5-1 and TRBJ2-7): KAGVTQTPRYLIKTRGQQVTLSCSPISGHRSVSWYQQTPGQGLQFLFEYFSETQRNKGNFPGRFSGRQFSNSRSEMNVSTLELGDSALYLCASRPDGKFYEQYFGPGTRLTVT.